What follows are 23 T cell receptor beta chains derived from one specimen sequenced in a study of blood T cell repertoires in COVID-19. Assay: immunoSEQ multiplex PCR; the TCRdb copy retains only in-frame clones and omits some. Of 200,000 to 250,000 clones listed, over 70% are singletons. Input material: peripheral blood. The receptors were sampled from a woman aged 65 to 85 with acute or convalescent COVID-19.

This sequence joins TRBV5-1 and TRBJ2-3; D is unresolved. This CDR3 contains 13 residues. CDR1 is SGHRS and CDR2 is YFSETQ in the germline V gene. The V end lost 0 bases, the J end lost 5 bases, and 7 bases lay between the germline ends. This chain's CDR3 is CASSLEQLDTQYF. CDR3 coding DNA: TGCGCCAGCAGCTTGGAACAGCTAGATACGCAGTATTTT.

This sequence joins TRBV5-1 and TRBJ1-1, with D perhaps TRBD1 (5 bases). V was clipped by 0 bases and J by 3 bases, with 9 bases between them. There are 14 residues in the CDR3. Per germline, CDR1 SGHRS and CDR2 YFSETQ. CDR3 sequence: CASSLEQTDTEAFF. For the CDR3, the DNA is TGCGCCAGCAGCTTGGAACAGACAGACACTGAAGCTTTCTTT.

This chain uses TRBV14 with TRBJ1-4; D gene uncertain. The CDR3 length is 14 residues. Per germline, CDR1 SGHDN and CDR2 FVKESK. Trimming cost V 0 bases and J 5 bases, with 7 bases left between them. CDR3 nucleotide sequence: TGTGCCAGCAGCCAAGATCTCTTAAATGAAAAACTGTTTTTT. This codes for CASSQDLLNEKLFF.

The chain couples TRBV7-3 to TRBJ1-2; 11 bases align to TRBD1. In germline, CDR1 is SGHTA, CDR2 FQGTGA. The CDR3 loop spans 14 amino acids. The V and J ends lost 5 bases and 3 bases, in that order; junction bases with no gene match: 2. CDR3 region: CASSRTGGDYGYTF. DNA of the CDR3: TGTGCCAGCAGCAGGACAGGGGGCGACTATGGCTACACCTTC.

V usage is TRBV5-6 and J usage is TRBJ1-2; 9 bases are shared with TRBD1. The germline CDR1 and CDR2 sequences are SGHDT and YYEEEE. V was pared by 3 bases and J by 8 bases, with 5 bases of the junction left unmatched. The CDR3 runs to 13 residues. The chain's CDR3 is CASSSQGAGGYTF. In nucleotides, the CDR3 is TGTGCCAGCAGCTCACAGGGGGCAGGGGGCTACACCTTC.

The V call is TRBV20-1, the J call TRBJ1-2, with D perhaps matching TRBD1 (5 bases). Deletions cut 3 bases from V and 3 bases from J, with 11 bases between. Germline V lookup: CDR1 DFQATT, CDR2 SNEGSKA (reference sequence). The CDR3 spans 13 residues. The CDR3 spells CSASGGGDYGYTF. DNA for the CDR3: TGCAGTGCTAGTGGAGGAGGGGACTATGGCTACACCTTC.

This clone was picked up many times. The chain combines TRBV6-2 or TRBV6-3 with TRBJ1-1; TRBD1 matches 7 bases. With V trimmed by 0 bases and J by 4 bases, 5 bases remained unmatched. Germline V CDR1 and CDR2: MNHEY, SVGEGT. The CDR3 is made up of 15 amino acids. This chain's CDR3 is CASSYSNQGVTEAFF. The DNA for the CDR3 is TGTGCCAGCAGTTACTCTAATCAGGGGGTCACTGAAGCTTTCTTT.

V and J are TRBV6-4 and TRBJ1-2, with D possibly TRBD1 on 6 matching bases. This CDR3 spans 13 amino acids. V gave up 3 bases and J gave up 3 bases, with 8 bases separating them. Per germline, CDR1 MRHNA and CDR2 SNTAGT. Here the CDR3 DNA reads TGTGCCAGCAGTGAGACAGGACACTATGGCTACACCTTC. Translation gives CASSETGHYGYTF.

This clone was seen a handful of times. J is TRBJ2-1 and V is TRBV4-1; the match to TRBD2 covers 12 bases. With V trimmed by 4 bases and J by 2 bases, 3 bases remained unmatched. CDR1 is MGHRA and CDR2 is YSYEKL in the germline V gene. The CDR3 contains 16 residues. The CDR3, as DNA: TGCGCCAGCAGCCGAGCTAGCGGGGGGGCCTACAATGAGCAGTTCTTC. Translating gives CASSRASGGAYNEQFF.

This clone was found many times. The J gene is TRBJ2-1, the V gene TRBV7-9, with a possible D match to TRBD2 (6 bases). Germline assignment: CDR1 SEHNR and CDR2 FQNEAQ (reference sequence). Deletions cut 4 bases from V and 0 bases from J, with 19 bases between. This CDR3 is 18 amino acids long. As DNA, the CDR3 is TGTGCCAGCAGCTCGGACCCGGGACTCCCAAGCTCCTACAATGAGCAGTTCTTC. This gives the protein CASSSDPGLPSSYNEQFF.

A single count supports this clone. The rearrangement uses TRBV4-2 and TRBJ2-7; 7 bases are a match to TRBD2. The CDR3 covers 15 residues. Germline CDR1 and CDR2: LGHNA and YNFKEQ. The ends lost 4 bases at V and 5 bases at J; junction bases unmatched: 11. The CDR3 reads CASSPLGGRHNEQYF. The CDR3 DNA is TGTGCCAGCAGCCCCCTGGGAGGGAGACACAACGAGCAGTACTTC.

The CDR3 loop reads CASSFRDRSLDEQFF. DNA for the CDR3: TGTGCCAGCTCCTTCCGGGACAGGAGTCTAGATGAGCAGTTCTTC. This rearrangement joins TRBV19 to TRBJ2-1, with 8 bases fitting TRBD1. The CDR3 length is 15 residues. Germline V gives CDR1 LNHDA, CDR2 SQIVND (reference sequence). V gave up 9 bases and J gave up 8 bases; unmatched junction bases: 15.

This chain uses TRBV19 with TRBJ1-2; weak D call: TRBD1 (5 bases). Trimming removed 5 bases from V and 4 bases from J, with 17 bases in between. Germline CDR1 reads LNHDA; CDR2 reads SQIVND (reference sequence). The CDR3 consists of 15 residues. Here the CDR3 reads CASSPVPGVGYGYTF. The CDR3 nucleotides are TGTGCCAGTAGTCCCGTCCCGGGGGTCGGCTATGGCTACACCTTC.

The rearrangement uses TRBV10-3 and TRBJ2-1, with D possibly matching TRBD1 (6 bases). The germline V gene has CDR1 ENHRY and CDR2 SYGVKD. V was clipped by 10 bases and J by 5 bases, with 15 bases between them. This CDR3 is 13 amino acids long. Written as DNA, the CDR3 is TGTGCCACCCAACGGGACACCCACAATGAGCAGTTCTTC. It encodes CATQRDTHNEQFF.

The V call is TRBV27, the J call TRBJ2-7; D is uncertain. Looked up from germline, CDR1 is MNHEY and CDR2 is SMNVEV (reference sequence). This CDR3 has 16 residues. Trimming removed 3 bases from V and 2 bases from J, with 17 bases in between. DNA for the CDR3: TGTGCCAGCAGTTTGGGTATAGCCGCGCTAACCTACGAGCAGTACTTC. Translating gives CASSLGIAALTYEQYF.

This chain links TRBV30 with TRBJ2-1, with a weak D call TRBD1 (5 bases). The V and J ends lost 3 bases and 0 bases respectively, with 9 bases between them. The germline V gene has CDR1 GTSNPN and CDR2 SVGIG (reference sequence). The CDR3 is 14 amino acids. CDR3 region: CAWRTRASYNEQFF. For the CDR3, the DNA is TGTGCCTGGAGGACCAGGGCCTCCTACAATGAGCAGTTCTTC. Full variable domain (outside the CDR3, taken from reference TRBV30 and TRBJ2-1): SQTIHQWPATLVQPVGSPLSLECTVEGTSNPNLYWYRQAAGRGLQLLFYSVGIGQISSEVPQNLSASRPQDRQFILSSKKLLLSDSGFYLCAWRTRASYNEQFFGPGTRLTVL.

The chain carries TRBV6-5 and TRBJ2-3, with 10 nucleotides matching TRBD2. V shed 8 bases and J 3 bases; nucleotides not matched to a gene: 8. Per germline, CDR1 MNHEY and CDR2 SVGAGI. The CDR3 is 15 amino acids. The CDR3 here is CASGGLAAGTDTQYF. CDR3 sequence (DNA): TGTGCCAGCGGAGGACTAGCGGCTGGGACAGATACGCAGTATTTT.

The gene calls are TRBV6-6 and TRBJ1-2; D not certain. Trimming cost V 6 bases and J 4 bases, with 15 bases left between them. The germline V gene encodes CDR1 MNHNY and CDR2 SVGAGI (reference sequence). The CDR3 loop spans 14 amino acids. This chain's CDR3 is CASSSLGRVYGYTF. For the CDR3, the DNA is TGTGCCAGCAGCAGCCTCGGGAGGGTCTATGGCTACACCTTC.

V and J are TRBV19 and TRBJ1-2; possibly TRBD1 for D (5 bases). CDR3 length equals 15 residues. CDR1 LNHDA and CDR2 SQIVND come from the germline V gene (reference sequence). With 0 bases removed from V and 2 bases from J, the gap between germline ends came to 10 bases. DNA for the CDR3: TGTGCCAGTAGTATAGATCTTCCAGGGAACTATGGCTACACCTTC. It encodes CASSIDLPGNYGYTF. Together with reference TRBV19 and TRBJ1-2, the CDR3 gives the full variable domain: DGGITQSPKYLFRKEGQNVTLSCEQNLNHDAMYWYRQDPGQGLRLIYYSQIVNDFQKGDIAEGYSVSREKKESFPLTVTSAQKNPTAFYLCASSIDLPGNYGYTFGSGTRLTVV.

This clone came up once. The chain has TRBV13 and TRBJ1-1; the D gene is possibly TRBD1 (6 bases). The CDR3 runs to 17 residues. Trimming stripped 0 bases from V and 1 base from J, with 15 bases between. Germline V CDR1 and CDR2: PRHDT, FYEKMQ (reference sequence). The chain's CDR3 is CASSLGFFGGANTEAFF. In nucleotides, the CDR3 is TGTGCCAGCAGCTTAGGTTTTTTCGGGGGGGCGAACACTGAAGCTTTCTTT.

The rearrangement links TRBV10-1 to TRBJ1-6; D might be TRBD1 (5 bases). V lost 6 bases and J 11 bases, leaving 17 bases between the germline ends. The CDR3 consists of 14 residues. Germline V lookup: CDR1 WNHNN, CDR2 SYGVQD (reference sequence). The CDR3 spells CASSQDPTGAPLHF. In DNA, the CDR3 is TGCGCCAGCAGCCAGGACCCTACGGGGGCACCCCTCCACTTT.

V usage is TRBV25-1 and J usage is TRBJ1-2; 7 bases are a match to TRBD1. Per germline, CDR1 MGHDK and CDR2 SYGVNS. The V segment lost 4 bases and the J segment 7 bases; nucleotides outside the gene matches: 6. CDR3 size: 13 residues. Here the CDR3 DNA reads TGTGCCAGCAGTGGACAGGGTTTTGGTGGCTACACCTTC. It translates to CASSGQGFGGYTF.

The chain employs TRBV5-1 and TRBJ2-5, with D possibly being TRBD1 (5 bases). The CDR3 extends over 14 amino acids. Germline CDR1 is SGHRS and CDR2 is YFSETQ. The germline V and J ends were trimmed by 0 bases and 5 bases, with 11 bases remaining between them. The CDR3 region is CASSLAPGMETQYF. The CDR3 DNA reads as TGCGCCAGCAGCTTGGCACCAGGGATGGAGACCCAGTACTTC.